This T cell receptor (beta chain) came from a study of blood T cells in healthy people across ages (dated by TCRdb to the mid-2010s). In the study overall: Template switching captured roughly one uniquely barcoded TCR beta cDNA molecule per two T cells in model experiments. Using deep sequencing normalized with unique cDNA molecular identifiers, the study measured how TCR beta repertoire diversity changes with age. The donors were split into four age groups: young (average 16 years), middle-aged (nearly 40), aged (over 55) and long-lived (roughly 77). To avoid experimental bias, donors of different ages were distributed randomly across sequencing lanes. The study analyzed two additional independent replicas of 1 million unique cDNA reads from the same blood draw for two donors, one aged 18 to 30 and one aged 80 or older.

Note on this clonotype: Its antigen is currently not known. Nothing much larger sits one base from this clone, and base qualities are not available.

The donors were some 39 Caucasian individuals from Russia, aged 6 to 90 years, who were systemically healthy. Approximately 9.3 milliliters of peripheral blood were drawn from each donor into EDTA-treated Vacutainer tubes. Ficoll-Paque density-gradient centrifugation was used to isolate PBMCs, with at least 7 million obtained per sample. Total RNA, at least 6 micrograms per sample, was extracted from PBMCs with Trizol reagent. For every donor, flow cytometry on a PBMC aliquot measured the percentage of naive CD45RAhigh/CD27high T cells. The receptor library was made with 5' RACE. Instrument used: Illumina HiSeq 2500. A second roughly 6 to 11 cycle PCR used a sample-barcoded 5' primer and a J-beta primer mix. A unique molecular identifier was introduced onto each TCR beta cDNA molecule by a template-switch 5' adaptor carrying 12 random nucleotides. Each sample yielded at least 2.5 million CDR3-containing paired-end reads. First-strand cDNA was synthesized from all RNA with the Mint cDNA synthesis kit, primed by a TRBC-specific oligonucleotide. Following uracil-DNA glycosylase treatment, a first 18-cycle PCR with universal primers M1SS and BC2_uni_R was performed on all cDNA. Regarding the original processing steps: Each sample was normalized by randomly selecting 1 million high-quality reads, each carrying a distinct molecular identifier. Instead of being binned into consensus sequences, reads that shared molecular identifiers were thrown out. MiTCR, with a Q25 quality threshold and the strictest error-elimination algorithm, was used for CDR3 identification, clonotype clustering and error correction. A nonparametric unseen species model with Euler transformation was used to estimate lower-bound total TCR beta diversity. Using fastp trimming at Q25 and MiXCR clonotype assembly, TCRdb reanalyzed the public sequencing data and kept in-frame beta chains. When rows share a CDR3 protein, they turn into one entry using the most common DNA and genes. V and J calls and clone size were set by TCRdb, not the authors. For this sample the table gives 850,000 to 1,300,000 distinct CDR3 sequences, of which around 45% were detected only once. 15% to 20% of the sample lies in the top ten.

Sequences MNHNY (CDR1) and SVGAGI (CDR2) are obtained from the germline V gene (reference sequence). Spanning cysteine to phenylalanine, the CDR3 consists of 16 amino acids. The entry retains the CDR3 DNA only, 48 bases that are in frame from base 1. V gives up 8 bases and J gives up 1 base, and the segment between their germline ends measures 18 bases. What the study reported, not specific to this receptor: Estimates of total diversity based on one million sequenced T cells were considered lower bounds and underestimates. As age increased, observed TCR beta diversity per million T cells dropped in a roughly linear way, and a significant reduction was already evident by age roughly 36. Conclusive comparison of naive and antigen-experienced compartments was prevented by the profiling of bulk unsorted PBMCs. Donor CMV infection status was unknown, potentially confounding age-related changes in expanded clonotypes. There was a strong correlation between observed TCR beta diversity and the percentage of naive T cells measured by flow cytometry. Compared with the aged group, the long-lived group had more naive CD4+ T cells, fewer expanded clones and increased TCR diversity, suggesting age selection.

The sequence derives from a woman aged 60 to 75 in good health. Input material: blood. The chain is encoded by TRBV6-6 joined to TRBJ1-5; the D gene is possibly TRBD1, with 5 bases matching. The CDR3 loop reads CASRIRGEGSNQPQHF. The DNA sequence follows: TGTGCCAGCCGGATTCGGGGTGAGGGGAGCAATCAGCCCCAGCATTTT.